The 32 T cell receptor beta chains listed next were all sequenced from one sample in a study of CD8 T cells in ankylosing spondylitis. MiXCR was run by TCRdb on the 5' RACE reads, yielding one entry per CDR3 protein. The repertoire has roughly 230,000 distinct CDR3 sequences, 15% to 20% of them found once; the top ten carry around 30%. The sample consisted of blood, either unsorted or a sorted T cell fraction (not recorded which). The receptors originated from a male donor with ankylosing spondylitis or in good health (not recorded which).

The rearrangement links TRBV4-1 to TRBJ2-7; perhaps TRBD1 as D (6 bases). The ends were cut back, 4 bases at V and 1 base at J, with 8 bases in the middle. This CDR3 contains 13 residues. Germline V gene lookup returns CDR1 MGHRA and CDR2 YSYEKL. For the CDR3, the DNA is TGCGCCAGCAGCCGTACAGGGTCCTACGAGCAGTACTTC. Its protein product is CASSRTGSYEQYF.

A remark on this clonotype: At one of its ends the junction is not consistent with the germline gene, which may arise from a read error. This sequence joins TRBV7-9 and TRBJ2-1; D uncertain. This CDR3 contains 11 residues. Germline CDR1 is SEHNR and CDR2 is FQNEAQ (reference sequence). CDR3: CSSSYINEQFF. CDR3 bases: TGTTCCAGCAGCTACATCAATGAGCAGTTCTTC.

The chain combines TRBV7-9 with TRBJ2-5; no reliable D call. From germline, CDR1 is SEHNR and CDR2 FQNEAQ (reference sequence). The CDR3 loop spans 15 amino acids. Trimming removed 3 bases from V and 5 bases from J, with 16 bases in between. DNA for the CDR3: TGTGCCAGCAGCTTTCTGTCGGTGGTAGGTGAGACCCAGTACTTC. Amino acids: CASSFLSVVGETQYF.

The genes are TRBV20-1 and TRBJ2-7; TRBD2 aligns across 11 bases. V shed 0 bases and J 4 bases; nucleotides not matched to a gene: 8. In germline, CDR1 is DFQATT, CDR2 SNEGSKA (reference sequence). The CDR3 is 16 residues long. CDR3 sequence: CSARDDASSGRYEQYF. The CDR3 DNA is TGCAGTGCTAGAGATGACGCCTCTAGCGGGAGGTACGAGCAGTACTTC.

The table lists this clonotype with a few counts. V usage is TRBV29-1 and J usage is TRBJ2-1, with 7 bases aligning to TRBD2. The CDR3 covers 14 residues. The germline CDR1 and CDR2 sequences are SQVTM and ANQGSEA. With V trimmed by 1 base and J by 4 bases, 4 bases remained unmatched. CDR3 DNA: TGCAGCGTTGAAGCATGGGAGGGATACAATGAGCAGTTCTTC. Its protein product is CSVEAWEGYNEQFF.

This chain connects TRBV6-1 to TRBJ2-7, with 11 bases identical to TRBD2. Germline V gene data show CDR1 as MNHNS and CDR2 as SASEGT. This CDR3 comprises 15 residues. V lost 7 bases, J lost 3 bases, and 8 bases stayed unmatched. The CDR3 here is CASTIRLAGYYEQYF. For the CDR3, the DNA is TGTGCCAGCACAATTCGACTAGCGGGATACTACGAGCAGTACTTC.

The DNA for the CDR3 is TGCGCCAGCAGCCAAGGTCAGGGCAGCACCGGGGAGCTGTTTTTT. It encodes CASSQGQGSTGELFF. The rearrangement links TRBV4-3 to TRBJ2-2; D possibly corresponds to TRBD1 (5 bases). The CDR3 runs 15 residues. Germline V CDR1 and CDR2: LGHNA, YSLEER. Between the trimmed V and J ends, which lost 1 base and 4 bases, there was a span of 10 bases.

The chain has TRBV4-3 and TRBJ1-2; 7 positions match TRBD1. Losses at the gene ends were 0 bases for V and 4 bases for J; bases not matched to a gene: 17. From germline, CDR1 is LGHNA and CDR2 YSLEER. CDR3 length: 19 residues. The CDR3 reads CASSQDLGGQGDPSYGYTF. In DNA form, the CDR3 reads TGCGCCAGCAGCCAAGATTTGGGGGGGCAGGGGGACCCTAGCTATGGCTACACCTTC.

This clonotype showed up many times. J is TRBJ2-5 and V is TRBV12-3 or TRBV12-4; 13 nucleotides agree with TRBD2. This CDR3 has 15 amino acids. With 6 bases clipped from V and 2 bases from J, the junction kept 3 bases outside the gene matches. The CDR3 protein is CASSRLAGGQETQYF. The CDR3 DNA is TGTGCCAGCAGCCGACTAGCGGGAGGACAAGAGACCCAGTACTTC.

This clonotype has just a few counts. The genes are TRBV12-3 or TRBV12-4 and TRBJ2-2; 10 positions match TRBD2. V shed 4 bases, J shed 2 bases, and the junction held 1 base outside the gene matches. The CDR3 is 15 amino acids. The CDR3 reads CASSSSGRNTGELFF. The CDR3 region has the DNA TGTGCCAGCAGTTCTAGCGGGAGAAACACCGGGGAGCTGTTTTTT.

This clonotype was detected a few times. This sequence joins TRBV12-3 or TRBV12-4 and TRBJ2-1, with 8 bases aligning to TRBD1. The CDR3 loop spans 14 amino acids. Trimming removed 4 bases from V and 1 base from J; junction bases left unmatched: 0. CDR3 sequence: CASSWDRSYNEQFF. The CDR3 DNA reads TGTGCCAGCAGTTGGGACAGGTCCTACAATGAGCAGTTCTTC.

The chain is built from TRBV9 and TRBJ2-3; the D is unclear. CDR1 is SGDLS, CDR2 YYNGEE, per germline. This CDR3 comprises 13 residues. The germline V and J ends were trimmed by 3 bases and 2 bases, with 7 bases remaining between them. The CDR3, as DNA: TGTGCCAGCAGCGCTAGGGCCACAGATACGCAGTATTTT. Translation: CASSARATDTQYF.

In its sample, this clonotype was seen a few times. The CDR3 DNA reads as TGTGCCAGCAGACCGCAGGGGAGCTCCTACAATGAGCAGTTCTTC. Its protein is CASRPQGSSYNEQFF. The chain has TRBV12-3 or TRBV12-4 and TRBJ2-1, with a weak D call TRBD1 (6 bases). Trimming cost V 6 bases and J 0 bases, with 12 bases left between them. CDR3 length equals 15 residues.

This chain uses TRBV28 with TRBJ2-7, with 11 bases aligning to TRBD2. Trimming cost V 5 bases and J 6 bases; bases outside gene matches: 9. CDR3 size: 15 residues. CDR1 MDHEN and CDR2 SYDVKM come from the germline V gene. The CDR3 is CASSPPLAGGSEQYF. The CDR3 nucleotides are TGTGCCAGCAGTCCCCCCTTAGCGGGAGGGAGCGAGCAGTACTTC.

The V gene is TRBV7-3, the J gene TRBJ2-3; 7 nucleotides match TRBD2. Germline loops: CDR1 SGHTA, CDR2 FQGTGA. CDR3 length: 15 residues. Losses at the gene ends were 4 bases for V and 2 bases for J; bases not matched to a gene: 6. The CDR3 spells CASSSLAVITDTQYF. CDR3 nucleotide sequence: TGTGCCAGCAGCTCCCTAGCGGTTATCACAGATACGCAGTATTTT.

This clonotype was seen a handful of times. The chain recombines TRBV6-1 with TRBJ1-1; no clear D. There are 15 residues in the CDR3. Germline assignment: CDR1 MNHNS and CDR2 SASEGT. Trimming cost V 5 bases and J 4 bases, with 17 bases left between them. This CDR3 is CASSPPRVPATEAFF. The CDR3 DNA reads TGTGCCAGCAGTCCACCCCGGGTTCCGGCCACTGAAGCTTTCTTT.

This clonotype came up a few times. The chain combines TRBV5-1 with TRBJ2-2; D gene unclear. The CDR3 runs 12 residues. Germline CDR1 SGHRS, CDR2 YFSETQ. V gave up 0 bases and J gave up 7 bases, with 4 bases separating them. The DNA of the CDR3 is TGCGCCAGCAGCTTGGAGAGCGGGGAGCTGTTTTTT. Translated, it gives CASSLESGELFF. Full variable domain (missing parts from reference TRBV5-1 and TRBJ2-2): KAGVTQTPRYLIKTRGQQVTLSCSPISGHRSVSWYQQTPGQGLQFLFEYFSETQRNKGNFPGRFSGRQFSNSRSEMNVSTLELGDSALYLCASSLESGELFFGEGSRLTVL.

This chain links TRBV7-9 with TRBJ2-7; 10 nucleotides line up with TRBD1. The CDR3 length is 15 residues. Germline V gene lookup returns CDR1 SEHNR and CDR2 FQNEAQ (reference sequence). V was clipped by 5 bases and J by 2 bases; unmatched bases: 6. CDR3 amino acids: CASSPGQGSPYEQYF. The CDR3 DNA follows: TGTGCCAGCAGCCCGGGACAGGGGAGCCCCTACGAGCAGTACTTC.

The V and J genes are TRBV25-1 and TRBJ2-7, with a tentative D call TRBD1 (6 bases). Germline V gene lookup returns CDR1 MGHDK and CDR2 SYGVNS. The CDR3 consists of 16 residues. With 4 bases removed from V and 2 bases from J, the gap between germline ends came to 18 bases. CDR3 region: CASSAQGHLEPYEQYF. The CDR3 DNA reads as TGTGCCAGCAGTGCCCAGGGACATCTTGAGCCCTACGAGCAGTACTTC.

Only a few counts were recorded for this clonotype. This chain links TRBV27 with TRBJ2-1, with 12 positions matching TRBD2. Germline V CDR1 and CDR2: MNHEY, SMNVEV (reference sequence). The CDR3 extends over 17 amino acids. Germline trimming cut 4 bases from V and 4 bases from J; bases unmatched to any gene: 8. The CDR3 protein is CASSSIGTSGFYNEQFF. CDR3 coding DNA: TGTGCCAGCAGTTCGATAGGGACTAGCGGGTTTTACAATGAGCAGTTCTTC.

This clonotype was seen more than once but under ten times. This chain uses TRBV6-2 or TRBV6-3 with TRBJ2-5; 8 positions match TRBD1. In germline, CDR1 is MNHEY, CDR2 SVGEGT. With 2 bases clipped from V and 5 bases from J, the junction kept 16 bases outside the gene matches. There are 18 residues in the CDR3. The CDR3 region is CASSYVIGETGDWETQYF. The DNA for the CDR3 is TGTGCCAGCAGTTACGTGATCGGGGAGACAGGGGATTGGGAGACCCAGTACTTC.

This clonotype was picked up a small number of times. The chain couples TRBV4-2 to TRBJ2-1; D is unclear. Trimming pared 0 bases from V and 3 bases from J, leaving 12 bases between. The CDR3 has 16 residues. Germline-derived CDR1 and CDR2 are LGHNA and YNFKEQ. The CDR3 here is CASSQESSGVYNEQFF. The CDR3 DNA reads TGTGCCAGCAGCCAAGAATCCAGTGGGGTCTACAATGAGCAGTTCTTC.

There are many counts of this clonotype. This chain links TRBV4-2 with TRBJ1-1; D remains unclear. Germline V gives CDR1 LGHNA, CDR2 YNFKEQ. The V and J ends lost 1 base and 1 base respectively, with 13 bases between them. The CDR3 has 16 amino acids. CDR3 bases: TGTGCCAGCAGCCAAGTGTCGCCGATAGGGAACACTGAAGCTTTCTTT. The encoded protein is CASSQVSPIGNTEAFF.

The chain is built from TRBV4-1 and TRBJ2-7; tentative D call: TRBD2 (6 bases). The CDR3 sequence is 15 residues long. CDR1 MGHRA and CDR2 YSYEKL come from the germline V gene. Trimming stripped 0 bases from V and 3 bases from J, with 12 bases between. The DNA for the CDR3 is TGCGCCAGCAGCCAAGAAAGGGGAGGCCTCTACGAGCAGTACTTC. This sequence encodes CASSQERGGLYEQYF.

This clonotype was seen more than once but under ten times. The chain joins TRBV11-2 to TRBJ2-1, with 9 bases identical to TRBD2. CDR3 length equals 16 residues. The V gene's germline CDR1 is SGHAT and CDR2 FQNNGV. The junction had 6 bases not matched to a gene; V was cut back by 1 base and J by 5 bases. CDR3 protein: CASSLGVAGVDNEQFF. The DNA of the CDR3 is TGTGCCAGCAGCTTAGGGGTAGCGGGAGTTGACAATGAGCAGTTCTTC.

This clonotype was recorded at least ten times. The rearrangement uses TRBV4-1 and TRBJ2-5, with D possibly being TRBD1 (5 bases). The germline V gene encodes CDR1 MGHRA and CDR2 YSYEKL. The length of the CDR3 is 15 residues. The V end lost 1 base, the J end lost 4 bases, and 13 bases lay between the germline ends. The CDR3 region has the DNA TGCGCCAGCAGCCAAGCGGCAGGGCAGGGAGAGACCCAGTACTTC. This translates into CASSQAAGQGETQYF.

The chain has TRBV27 and TRBJ1-4; the D is unclear. CDR3 length equals 15 residues. The germline CDR1 and CDR2 sequences are MNHEY and SMNVEV (reference sequence). Trimming cost V 5 bases and J 7 bases, with 17 bases left between them. CDR3 DNA: TGTGCCAGCAGTGCCACGTGGGATCTCGGTGAAAAACTGTTTTTT. Its translation is CASSATWDLGEKLFF.

This clonotype was counted many times. This chain joins TRBV20-1 and TRBJ2-6; D remains unclear. CDR1 is DFQATT, CDR2 SNEGSKA, per germline (reference sequence). The CDR3 covers 15 residues. The V and J ends lost 0 bases and 2 bases respectively, with 8 bases between them. The CDR3 sequence: CSARDAKAGANVLTF. The CDR3 DNA sequence: TGCAGTGCTAGAGATGCGAAAGCTGGGGCCAACGTCCTGACTTTC.

This chain connects TRBV7-2 to TRBJ2-2; 7 bases line up with TRBD2. This CDR3 region has 14 residues. J lost 3 bases, V lost 9 bases, and 7 bases had no gene match. From germline, CDR1 is SGHTA and CDR2 FQGNSA. The CDR3, as DNA: TGTGCCAGGTGGACTAGTGTCGACACCGGGGAGCTGTTTTTT. Residues: CARWTSVDTGELFF. The full variable domain, in which reference TRBV7-2 and TRBJ2-2 provide the parts outside the CDR3, is GAGVSQSPSNKVTEKGKDVELRCDPISGHTALYWYRQSLGQGLEFLIYFQGNSAPDKSGLPSDRFSAERTGGSVSTLTIQRTQQEDSAVYLCARWTSVDTGELFFGEGSRLTVL.

The V call is TRBV4-1, the J call TRBJ2-3; D call uncertain. Per the germline V gene, CDR1 is MGHRA and CDR2 is YSYEKL. The CDR3 consists of 15 residues. With 0 bases removed from V and 3 bases from J, the gap between germline ends came to 10 bases. In DNA form, the CDR3 reads TGCGCCAGCAGCCAAGAGGCGTGGGGTACAGATACGCAGTATTTT. This gives the protein CASSQEAWGTDTQYF.

V usage is TRBV5-1 and J usage is TRBJ2-7, with 11 bases aligning to TRBD2. V trimming: 5 bases; J trimming: 0 bases; junction bases outside the gene matches: 10. Germline CDR1 and CDR2: SGHRS and YFSETQ. The CDR3 has 17 amino acids. CDR3 coding DNA: TGCGCCAGCAGTTCCGGGACTAGCGGTTTCGGCTCCTACGAGCAGTACTTC. Encoded protein: CASSSGTSGFGSYEQYF.

There are many counts of this clonotype. The chain couples TRBV10-3 to TRBJ2-1; possibly TRBD1 or TRBD2 for D (5 bases each). This CDR3 is built from 13 residues. Trimming left V 3 bases short and J 10 bases short, with 13 bases between. Germline CDR1 ENHRY, CDR2 SYGVKD. The CDR3 is CAISDGARDEQFF. The CDR3 nucleotides are TGTGCCATCAGTGACGGGGCTAGAGACGAGCAGTTCTTC.